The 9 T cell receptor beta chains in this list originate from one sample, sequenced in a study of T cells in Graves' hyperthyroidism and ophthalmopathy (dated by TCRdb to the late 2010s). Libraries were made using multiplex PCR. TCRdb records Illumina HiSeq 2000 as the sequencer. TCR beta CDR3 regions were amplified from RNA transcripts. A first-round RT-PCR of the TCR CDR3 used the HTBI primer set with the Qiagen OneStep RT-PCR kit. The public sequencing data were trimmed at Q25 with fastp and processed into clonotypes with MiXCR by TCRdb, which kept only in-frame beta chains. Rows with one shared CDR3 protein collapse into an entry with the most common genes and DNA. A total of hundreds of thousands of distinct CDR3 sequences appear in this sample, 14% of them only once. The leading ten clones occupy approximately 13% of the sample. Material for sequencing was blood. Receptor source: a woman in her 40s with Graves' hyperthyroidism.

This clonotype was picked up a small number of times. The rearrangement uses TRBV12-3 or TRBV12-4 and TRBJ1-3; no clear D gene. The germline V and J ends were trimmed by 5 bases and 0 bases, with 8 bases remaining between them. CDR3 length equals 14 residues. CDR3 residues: CASSDSASGNTIYF. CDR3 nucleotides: TGTGCCAGCAGTGACTCTGCCTCTGGAAACACCATATATTTT.

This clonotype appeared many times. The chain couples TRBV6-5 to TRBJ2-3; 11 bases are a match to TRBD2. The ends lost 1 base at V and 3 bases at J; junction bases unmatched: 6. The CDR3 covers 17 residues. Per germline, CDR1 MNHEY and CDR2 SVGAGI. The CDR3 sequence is CASSYFLLAGETDTQYF. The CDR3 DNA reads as TGTGCCAGCAGTTACTTTTTACTAGCGGGAGAAACAGATACGCAGTATTTT.

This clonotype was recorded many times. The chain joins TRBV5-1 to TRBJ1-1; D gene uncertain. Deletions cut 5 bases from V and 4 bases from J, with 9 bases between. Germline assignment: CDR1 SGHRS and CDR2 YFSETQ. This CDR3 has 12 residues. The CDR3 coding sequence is TGCGCCAGCAGAGAGGCGAGCACTGAAGCTTTCTTT. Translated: CASREASTEAFF.

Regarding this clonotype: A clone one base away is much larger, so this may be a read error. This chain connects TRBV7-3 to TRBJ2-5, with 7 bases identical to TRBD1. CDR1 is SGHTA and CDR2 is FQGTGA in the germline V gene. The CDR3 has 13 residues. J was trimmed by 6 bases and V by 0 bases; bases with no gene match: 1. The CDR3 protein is CASSLTDRKTQYF. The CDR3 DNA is TGTGCCAGCAGCTTAACGGACAGGAAGACCCAGTACTTC.

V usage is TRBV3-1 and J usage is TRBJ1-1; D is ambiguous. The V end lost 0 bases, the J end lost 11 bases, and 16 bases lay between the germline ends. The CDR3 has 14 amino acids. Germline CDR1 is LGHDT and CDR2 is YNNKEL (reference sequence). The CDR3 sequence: CASSQEGESSGAFF. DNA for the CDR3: TGTGCCAGCAGCCAAGAAGGAGAATCTAGTGGGGCTTTCTTT. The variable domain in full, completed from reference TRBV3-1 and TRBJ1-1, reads DTAVSQTPKYLVTQMGNDKSIKCEQNLGHDTMYWYKQDSKKFLKIMFSYNNKELIINETVPNRFSPKSPDKAHLNLHINSLELGDSAVYFCASSQEGESSGAFFGQGTRLTVV.

The CDR3 is CAWSPGQGNEKLFF. DNA of the CDR3: TGTGCCTGGAGTCCGGGACAGGGGAACGAAAAACTGTTTTTT. This chain joins TRBV30 and TRBJ1-4; the match to TRBD1 covers 10 bases. CDR1 is GTSNPN, CDR2 SVGIG, per germline (reference sequence). Germline trimming cut 2 bases from V and 8 bases from J; bases unmatched to any gene: 5. The CDR3 is made up of 14 amino acids. The full variable domain, rest sourced from reference TRBV30 and TRBJ1-4, is SQTIHQWPATLVQPVGSPLSLECTVEGTSNPNLYWYRQAAGRGLQLLFYSVGIGQISSEVPQNLSASRPQDRQFILSSKKLLLSDSGFYLCAWSPGQGNEKLFFGSGTQLSVL.

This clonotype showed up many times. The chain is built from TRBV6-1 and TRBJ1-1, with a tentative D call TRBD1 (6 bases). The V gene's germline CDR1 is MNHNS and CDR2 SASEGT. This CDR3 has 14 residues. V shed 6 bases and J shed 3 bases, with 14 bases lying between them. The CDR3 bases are TGTGCCAGCAGAGAACAGGGTAGGTACACTGAAGCTTTCTTT. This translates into CASREQGRYTEAFF.

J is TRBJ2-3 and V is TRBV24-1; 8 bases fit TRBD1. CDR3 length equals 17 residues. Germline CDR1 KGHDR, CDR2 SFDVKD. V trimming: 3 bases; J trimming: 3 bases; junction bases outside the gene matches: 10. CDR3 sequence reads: CATSDRLTGVDTDTQYF. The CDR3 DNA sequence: TGTGCCACCAGTGATAGACTGACAGGGGTTGATACAGATACGCAGTATTTT.

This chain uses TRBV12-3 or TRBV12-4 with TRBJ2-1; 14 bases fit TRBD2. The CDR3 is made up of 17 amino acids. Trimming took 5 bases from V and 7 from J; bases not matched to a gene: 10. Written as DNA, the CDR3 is TGTGCCAGCAGTAGATCGGGACTAGCGGGAGTCGGGAATGAGCAGTTCTTC. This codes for CASSRSGLAGVGNEQFF.